This T cell receptor beta chain was captured in a study of T cells after yellow fever vaccination. Study results and caveats: Clonotypes shared by both compartments, CD4 and CD8, made up a small share.

The CDR3 extends over 14 amino acids. Trimming took off 4 bases at V and 5 bases at J, with 15 bases between the two ends. From germline, CDR1 is SGHRS and CDR2 YFSETQ. This clonotype was observed a handful of times. Its specificity is not known. TCRdb independently ran MiXCR on the 5' RACE reads; one entry per CDR3 protein. The sample lists around 310,000 distinct CDR3 sequences; 8.5% to 10% were seen once. The genes are TRBV5-1 and TRBJ1-1; a possible D gene is TRBD1 (5 bases). This sample comprised PBMCs, obtained on the day of the first yellow fever vaccination. This receptor was obtained from a man aged 18 to 30 who received the YFV17D yellow fever vaccine. DNA of the CDR3: TGCGCCAGCAGCGTAATGGGGACGGCAACTGAAGCTTTCTTT. It specifies CASSVMGTATEAFF.